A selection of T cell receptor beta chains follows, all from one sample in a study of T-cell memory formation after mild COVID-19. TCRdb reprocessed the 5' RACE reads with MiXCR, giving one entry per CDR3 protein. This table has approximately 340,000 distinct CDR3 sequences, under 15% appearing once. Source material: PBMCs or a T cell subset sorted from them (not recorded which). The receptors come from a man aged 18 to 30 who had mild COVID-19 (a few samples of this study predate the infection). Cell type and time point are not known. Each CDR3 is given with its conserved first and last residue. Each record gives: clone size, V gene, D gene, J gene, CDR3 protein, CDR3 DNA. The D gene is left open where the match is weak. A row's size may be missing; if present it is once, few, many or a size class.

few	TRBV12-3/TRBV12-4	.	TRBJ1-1	CASRLRLHTEAFF	TGTGCCAGCAGGTTGAGGCTGCACACTGAAGCTTTCTTT
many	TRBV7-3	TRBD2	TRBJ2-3	CASSPSGSSTDTQYF	TGTGCCAGCAGCCCTAGCGGGTCGAGCACAGATACGCAGTATTTT
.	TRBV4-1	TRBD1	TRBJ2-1	CASSPGDRDNEQFF	TGCGCCAGCAGCCCTGGGGACAGGGACAATGAGCAGTTCTTC
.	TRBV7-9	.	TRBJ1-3	CASSPTVKGNTIYF	TGTGCCAGCAGCCCGACAGTCAAGGGAAACACCATATATTTT
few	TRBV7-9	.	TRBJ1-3	CASSLADGSSSGNTIYF	TGTGCCAGCAGCTTAGCCGACGGGAGCAGCTCTGGAAACACCATATATTTT
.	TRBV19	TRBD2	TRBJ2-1	CASSLGWTSGHNEQFF	TGTGCCAGTAGTCTCGGGTGGACTAGCGGGCACAATGAGCAGTTCTTC
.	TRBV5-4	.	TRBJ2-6	CASSFPGSGANVLTF	TGTGCCAGCAGCTTTCCAGGCTCTGGGGCCAACGTCCTGACTTTC
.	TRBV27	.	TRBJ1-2	CASSPLPRDGYTF	TGTGCCAGCAGTCCCCTACCCAGGGATGGCTACACCTTC
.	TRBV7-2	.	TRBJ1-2	CASSPPGQIYGYTF	TGTGCCAGCAGCCCGCCTGGACAGATCTATGGCTACACCTTC
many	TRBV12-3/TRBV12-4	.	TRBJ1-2	CASSLIPGANYGYTF	TGTGCCAGCAGTTTAATTCCCGGAGCTAACTATGGCTACACCTTC
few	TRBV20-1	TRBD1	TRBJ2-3	CSAPRTGARRDTQYF	TGCAGTGCTCCCAGGACAGGGGCGCGTAGGGATACGCAGTATTTT
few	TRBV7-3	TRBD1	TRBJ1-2	CASSSRDRVNGYTF	TGTGCCAGCAGCTCCCGGGACAGGGTTAATGGCTACACCTTC
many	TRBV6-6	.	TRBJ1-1	CASSYSGESVTEAFF	TGTGCCAGCAGTTACTCGGGCGAAAGTGTCACTGAAGCTTTCTTT
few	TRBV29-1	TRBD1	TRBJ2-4	CSVASRDSSGIQYF	TGCAGCGTTGCGTCCCGGGACAGTTCTGGCATTCAGTACTTC
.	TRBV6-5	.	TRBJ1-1	CASSYSPTTEAFF	TGTGCCAGCAGTTACTCACCAACGACTGAAGCTTTCTTT
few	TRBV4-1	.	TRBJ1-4	CASSQDSGGGRNEKLFF	TGCGCCAGCAGCCAAGATTCGGGCGGGGGGCGAAATGAAAAACTGTTTTTT
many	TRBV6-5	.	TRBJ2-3	CASSYLASTDTQYF	TGTGCCAGCAGTTACCTAGCGAGCACAGATACGCAGTATTTT
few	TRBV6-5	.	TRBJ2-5	CASSYTYGGLRQETQYF	TGTGCCAGCAGTTACACTTACGGGGGGCTTAGGCAAGAGACCCAGTACTTC